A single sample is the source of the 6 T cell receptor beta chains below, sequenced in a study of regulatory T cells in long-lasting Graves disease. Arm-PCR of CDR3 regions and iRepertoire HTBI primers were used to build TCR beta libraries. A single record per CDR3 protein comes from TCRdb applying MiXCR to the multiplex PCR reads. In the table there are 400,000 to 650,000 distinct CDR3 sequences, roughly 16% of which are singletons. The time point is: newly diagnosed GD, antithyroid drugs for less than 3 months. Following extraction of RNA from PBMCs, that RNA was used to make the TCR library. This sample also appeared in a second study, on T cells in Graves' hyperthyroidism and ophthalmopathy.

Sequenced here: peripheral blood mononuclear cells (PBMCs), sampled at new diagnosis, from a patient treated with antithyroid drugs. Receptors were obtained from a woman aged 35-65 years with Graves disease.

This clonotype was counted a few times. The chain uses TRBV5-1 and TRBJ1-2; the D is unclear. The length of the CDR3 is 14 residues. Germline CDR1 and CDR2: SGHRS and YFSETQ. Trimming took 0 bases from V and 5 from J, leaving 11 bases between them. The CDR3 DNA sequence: TGCGCCAGCAGCTTGGTAGGGCAGCAATATGGCTACACCTTC. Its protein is CASSLVGQQYGYTF.

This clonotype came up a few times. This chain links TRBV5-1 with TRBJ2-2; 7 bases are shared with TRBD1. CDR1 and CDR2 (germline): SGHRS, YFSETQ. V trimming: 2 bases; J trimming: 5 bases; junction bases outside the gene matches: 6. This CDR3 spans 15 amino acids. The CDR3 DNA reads TGCGCCAGCAGCTTCGGGACAGAGCGTACCGGGGAGCTGTTTTTT. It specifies CASSFGTERTGELFF.

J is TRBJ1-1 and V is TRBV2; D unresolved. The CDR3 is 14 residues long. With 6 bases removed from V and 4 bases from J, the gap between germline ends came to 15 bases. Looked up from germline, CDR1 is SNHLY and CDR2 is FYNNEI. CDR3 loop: CASSPRPLGTEAFF. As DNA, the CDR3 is TGTGCCAGCAGCCCCCGGCCTTTGGGCACTGAAGCTTTCTTT.

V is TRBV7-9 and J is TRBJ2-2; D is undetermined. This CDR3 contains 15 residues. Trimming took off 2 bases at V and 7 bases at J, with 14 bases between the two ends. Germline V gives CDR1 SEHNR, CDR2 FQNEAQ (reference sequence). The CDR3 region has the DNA TGTGCCAGCAGCTTACATCTCGGAGACGGCGGGGAGCTGTTTTTT. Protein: CASSLHLGDGGELFF.

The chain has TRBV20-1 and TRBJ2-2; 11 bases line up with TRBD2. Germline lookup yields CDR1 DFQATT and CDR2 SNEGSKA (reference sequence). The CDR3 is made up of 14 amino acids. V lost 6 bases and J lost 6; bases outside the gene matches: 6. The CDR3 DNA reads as TGCAGTGCCCTTAGCGGGGGGGCCGCCGGGGAGCTGTTTTTT. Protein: CSALSGGAAGELFF.

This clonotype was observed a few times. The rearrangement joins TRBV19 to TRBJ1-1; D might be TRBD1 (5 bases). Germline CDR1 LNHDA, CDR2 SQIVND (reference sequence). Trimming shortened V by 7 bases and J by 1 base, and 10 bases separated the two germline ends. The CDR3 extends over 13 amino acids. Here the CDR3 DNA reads TGTGCCAGTAAACAGGAGAAGAACACTGAAGCTTTCTTT. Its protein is CASKQEKNTEAFF.